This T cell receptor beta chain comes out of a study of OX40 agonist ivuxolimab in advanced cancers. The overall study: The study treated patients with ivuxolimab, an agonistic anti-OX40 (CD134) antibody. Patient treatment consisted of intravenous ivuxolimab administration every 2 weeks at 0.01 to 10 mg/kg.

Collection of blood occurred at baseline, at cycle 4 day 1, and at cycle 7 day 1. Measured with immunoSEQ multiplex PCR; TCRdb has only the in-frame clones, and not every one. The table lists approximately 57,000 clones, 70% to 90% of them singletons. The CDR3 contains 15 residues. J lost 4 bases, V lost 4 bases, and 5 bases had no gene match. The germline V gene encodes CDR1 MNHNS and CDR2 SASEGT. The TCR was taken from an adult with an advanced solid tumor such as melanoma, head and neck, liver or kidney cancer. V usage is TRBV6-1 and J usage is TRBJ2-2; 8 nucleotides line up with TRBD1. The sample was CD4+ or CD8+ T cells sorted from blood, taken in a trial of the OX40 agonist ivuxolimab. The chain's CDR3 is CASSGGTGSTGELFF. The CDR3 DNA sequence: TGTGCCAGCAGTGGGGGGACAGGTAGCACCGGGGAGCTGTTTTTT.